The sequence of this TCR beta chain was determined in a study of T-cell memory formation after mild COVID-19. Across the study: The study found TCR clusters largely donor specific.

A single record per CDR3 protein comes from TCRdb applying MiXCR to the 5' RACE reads. The repertoire holds a few hundred thousand distinct CDR3 sequences, approximately 29% seen once, with roughly 14% in the top ten. The germline V gene encodes CDR1 DFQATT and CDR2 SNEGSKA (reference sequence). V was cut by 4 bases and J by 6 bases, with 10 bases left in between. This CDR3 is 11 amino acids long. This clonotype turned up a few times. Its antigen is unknown. Study-wide points: The SARS-CoV-2 specificity of second-wave clones reaching peak at day 37 remained unverified. The CD4+ clones that contracted clustered mainly within CM and EM, and the CD8+ clones concentrated in EMRA.

The source is an adult woman who had mild COVID-19 (a few samples of this study predate the infection). Cell type and time point are not known. Sequenced sample: PBMCs or a T cell subset sorted from them (not recorded which). The rearrangement uses TRBV20-1 and TRBJ2-7, with D hard to call. CDR3 loop: CSATPAAEQYF. CDR3 DNA: TGCAGTGCTACCCCTGCGGCCGAGCAGTACTTC.